This passage covers 19 T cell receptor beta chains from one sample sequenced in a study of T cells in Graves' hyperthyroidism and ophthalmopathy. Amplified regions were TCR beta CDR3 sequences from RNA transcripts. First-round RT-PCR targeting the TCR CDR3 was performed with the HTBI primer set. In TCRdb, the multiplex PCR reads were re-called with MiXCR into one record per CDR3 protein. This table holds 200,000 to 250,000 distinct CDR3 sequences, about 16% found once. The material sequenced was blood. These receptors all stem from a young woman with Graves' ophthalmopathy.

This clonotype was seen more than once but under ten times. The chain uses TRBV2 and TRBJ2-7, with a tentative D call TRBD1 (6 bases). Looked up from germline, CDR1 is SNHLY and CDR2 is FYNNEI. The V and J ends lost 4 bases and 5 bases respectively, with 9 bases between them. This CDR3 region has 12 residues. CDR3 sequence: CASSVYRDEQYF. The CDR3 coding sequence is TGTGCCAGCAGTGTGTACAGGGACGAGCAGTACTTC.

This clonotype was observed at least ten times. J is TRBJ2-7 and V is TRBV6-1; tentatively, D is TRBD2 (6 bases). The CDR3 covers 16 residues. Trimming removed 4 bases at V and 0 bases at J, with 16 bases between. Looked up from germline, CDR1 is MNHNS and CDR2 is SASEGT. The CDR3 bases are TGTGCCAGCAGTGTGGAGGGACCAGTCTTCTCCTACGAGCAGTACTTC. It yields the protein CASSVEGPVFSYEQYF.

This clonotype was counted ten times or more. The rearrangement joins TRBV30 to TRBJ1-1; no reliable D call. V was shortened by 8 bases and J by 0 bases, with 10 bases between the two germline ends. Germline V lookup: CDR1 GTSNPN, CDR2 SVGIG (reference sequence). The CDR3 totals 12 residues. CDR3 sequence: CAREVMNTEAFF. CDR3 sequence (DNA): TGTGCCCGGGAAGTGATGAACACTGAAGCTTTCTTT.

This clonotype was detected many times. This chain joins TRBV20-1 and TRBJ2-4; 9 nucleotides line up with TRBD2. Looked up from germline, CDR1 is DFQATT and CDR2 is SNEGSKA (reference sequence). J was trimmed by 0 bases and V by 2 bases; bases with no gene match: 14. The CDR3 has 19 residues. In nucleotides, the CDR3 is TGCAGTGCTAGACGGAGACTAGCGGTCTCACAGGGAGCCAAAAACATTCAGTACTTC. Its translation is CSARRRLAVSQGAKNIQYF.

In its sample, this clonotype was seen many times. The chain employs TRBV5-5 and TRBJ2-3; D is possibly TRBD2 (6 bases). Germline V gives CDR1 SGHKS, CDR2 YYEKEE (reference sequence). The CDR3 extends over 17 amino acids. V shed 1 base and J shed 0 bases, with 15 bases lying between them. CDR3 bases: TGTGCCAGCAGCTTGATGGGGGGACGCGCTAGCACAGATACGCAGTATTTT. This gives the protein CASSLMGGRASTDTQYF. The complete variable domain, with remaining parts taken from reference TRBV5-5 and TRBJ2-3, reads DAGVTQSPTHLIKTRGQQVTLRCSPISGHKSVSWYQQVLGQGPQFIFQYYEKEERGRGNFPDRFSARQFPNYSSELNVNALLLGDSALYLCASSLMGGRASTDTQYFGPGTRLTVL.

This clonotype was observed many times. The chain links TRBV27 to TRBJ2-7; D possibly corresponds to TRBD1 (6 bases). The length of the CDR3 is 13 residues. CDR1 is MNHEY and CDR2 is SMNVEV in the germline V gene (reference sequence). V lost 4 bases and J 3 bases, leaving 10 bases between the germline ends. As DNA, the CDR3 is TGTGCCAGCAGTTGGGACATCTACTACGAGCAGTACTTC. Translated: CASSWDIYYEQYF.

This clonotype was seen many times. This rearrangement joins TRBV29-1 to TRBJ1-1; D not resolved. The germline V and J ends were trimmed by 1 base and 4 bases, with 13 bases remaining between them. CDR3 length equals 14 residues. From germline, CDR1 is SQVTM and CDR2 ANQGSEA. The CDR3 sequence: CSVEGEVIVTEAFF. The CDR3 DNA is TGCAGCGTTGAAGGGGAGGTGATTGTCACTGAAGCTTTCTTT.

This clonotype was counted many times. The CDR3: CASSLLQGHTQYF. DNA of the CDR3: TGCGCCAGCAGCCTCCTACAGGGCCATACGCAGTATTTT. The chain combines TRBV5-1 with TRBJ2-3, with a possible D match to TRBD1 (6 bases). Germline assignment: CDR1 SGHRS and CDR2 YFSETQ. This CDR3 has 13 amino acids. With 4 bases removed from V and 7 bases from J, the gap between germline ends came to 13 bases.

This clonotype was recorded many times. The chain combines TRBV7-2 with TRBJ2-2, with 8 bases fitting TRBD2. The germline V gene has CDR1 SGHTA and CDR2 FQGNSA. The trim removed 6 bases at V and 4 bases at J, leaving 16 bases unmatched. The CDR3 length is 18 residues. CDR3 sequence (DNA): TGTGCCAGCAGGTTATATGTTCAAAGCGGGAGTGGCACCGGGGAGCTGTTTTTT. Translation: CASRLYVQSGSGTGELFF. The entire variable domain, with the rest obtained from reference TRBV7-2 and TRBJ2-2, is as follows: GAGVSQSPSNKVTEKGKDVELRCDPISGHTALYWYRQSLGQGLEFLIYFQGNSAPDKSGLPSDRFSAERTGGSVSTLTIQRTQQEDSAVYLCASRLYVQSGSGTGELFFGEGSRLTVL.

This clonotype was seen repeatedly, ten times or more. The J gene is TRBJ1-1, the V gene TRBV20-1; maybe TRBD1 (5 bases). V lost 6 bases, J lost 0 bases, and 20 bases lay in between. The CDR3 has 16 residues. CDR1 is DFQATT and CDR2 is SNEGSKA in the germline V gene (reference sequence). The CDR3 loop reads CSAAGVGGSLNTEAFF. The DNA of the CDR3 is TGCAGTGCCGCCGGGGTGGGGGGGAGTTTGAACACTGAAGCTTTCTTT.

This clonotype was found many times. The chain uses TRBV28 and TRBJ1-5; 8 nucleotides align to TRBD1. The CDR3 is made up of 16 amino acids. V trimming: 5 bases; J trimming: 0 bases; junction bases outside the gene matches: 6. The V gene's germline CDR1 is MDHEN and CDR2 SYDVKM. The CDR3 coding sequence is TGTGCCAGCAGTCTCCTACAGGGGGTTAGCAATCAGCCCCAGCATTTT. It encodes CASSLLQGVSNQPQHF.

This clonotype was detected many times. The rearrangement links TRBV9 to TRBJ2-2; a possible D gene is TRBD2 (6 bases). The germline gives CDR1 SGDLS, CDR2 YYNGEE. V was trimmed by 0 bases and J by 2 bases, leaving 14 bases between them. The CDR3 is 17 residues long. CDR3 sequence (DNA): TGTGCCAGCAGCGTAGGGAATGGAGGGGTCAACACCGGGGAGCTGTTTTTT. Residues: CASSVGNGGVNTGELFF.

This clonotype was found many times. The gene calls are TRBV30 and TRBJ2-3; D not certain. CDR1 and CDR2 from the germline V gene are GTSNPN and SVGIG (reference sequence). The CDR3 has 16 amino acids. V was clipped by 0 bases and J by 0 bases, with 13 bases between them. CDR3 sequence (DNA): TGTGCCTGGAGTGTAGGGAATACCGGGAGCACAGATACGCAGTATTTT. This gives the protein CAWSVGNTGSTDTQYF.

In its sample, this clonotype was seen many times. The chain uses TRBV28 and TRBJ2-7; TRBD1 matches 9 bases. Unmatched junction bases numbered 7, after V lost 3 bases and J lost 7 bases. The germline CDR1 and CDR2 sequences are MDHEN and SYDVKM. The CDR3 sequence is 14 residues long. The CDR3: CASSLPQGAGEQYF. The CDR3 nucleotides are TGTGCCAGCAGTTTGCCACAGGGGGCAGGGGAGCAGTACTTC.

There are many counts of this clonotype. The CDR3 spells CASRKQGDSNQPQHF. For the CDR3, the DNA is TGTGCCAGCAGGAAACAGGGGGATAGCAATCAGCCCCAGCATTTT. J is TRBJ1-5 and V is TRBV2, with 8 bases that match TRBD1. CDR1 and CDR2 from the germline V gene are SNHLY and FYNNEI. Trimming cost V 6 bases and J 0 bases; bases outside gene matches: 4. The CDR3 consists of 15 residues.

This clonotype has at least ten counts. The chain combines TRBV5-1 with TRBJ2-3, with a tentative D call TRBD2 (7 bases). The CDR3 runs to 15 residues. V gave up 5 bases and J gave up 6 bases, with 19 bases separating them. CDR1 and CDR2 (germline): SGHRS, YFSETQ. CDR3 coding DNA: TGCGCCAGCAGTACACGGGGGGCGAGCAAGGATACGCAGTATTTT. It codes for CASSTRGASKDTQYF.

The J gene is TRBJ2-7, the V gene TRBV6-5; D may be TRBD2 (6 bases). This CDR3 is 14 amino acids long. V was pared by 3 bases and J by 2 bases, with 11 bases between. CDR1 MNHEY and CDR2 SVGAGI come from the germline V gene. The CDR3 reads CASSYAGTAYEQYF. For the CDR3, the DNA is TGTGCCAGCAGTTATGCCGGGACTGCCTACGAGCAGTACTTC.

In its sample, this clonotype was seen many times. The CDR3 DNA sequence: TGTGCCAGCAGTCCGGTTCTCAGGGGCTCCTACAATGAGCAGTTCTTC. This gives the protein CASSPVLRGSYNEQFF. The chain is built from TRBV27 and TRBJ2-1, with D maybe TRBD1 (6 bases). V was shortened by 5 bases and J by 0 bases, with 14 bases between the two germline ends. CDR1 is MNHEY and CDR2 is SMNVEV in the germline V gene (reference sequence). This CDR3 is built from 16 residues.

The genes are TRBV28 and TRBJ2-1, with 12 bases that match TRBD2. The V gene's germline CDR1 is MDHEN and CDR2 SYDVKM. The CDR3 totals 20 residues. Unmatched junction bases numbered 23, after V lost 6 bases and J lost 8 bases. CDR3 loop: CASSFLYPAGGLAGIHEQFF. CDR3 sequence (DNA): TGTGCCAGCAGCTTCTTATACCCGGCAGGCGGACTAGCGGGAATCCATGAGCAGTTCTTC.